What follows are 26 T cell receptor beta chains derived from one specimen sequenced in a study of early T cells in non-severe SARS-CoV-2 infection. MiXCR, run by TCRdb on the 5' RACE reads, gives a single entry per CDR3 protein. Among 55,000 to 75,000 distinct CDR3 sequences listed, roughly 10% were seen once. Material for sequencing was whole blood. The receptors shown here come from an adult who was a healthcare worker with PCR-confirmed SARS-CoV-2 infection or an uninfected control (not recorded which).

The chain recombines TRBV6-2 or TRBV6-3 with TRBJ2-7, with D possibly being TRBD2 (6 bases). The CDR3 is 16 residues long. Trimming removed 0 bases from V and 0 bases from J, with 12 bases in between. Germline CDR1 MNHEY, CDR2 SVGEGT. The CDR3 here is CASSYSIAVFSYEQYF. The CDR3 nucleotides are TGTGCCAGCAGTTACTCGATAGCGGTCTTCTCCTACGAGCAGTACTTC.

The rearrangement joins TRBV9 to TRBJ2-1; 11 nucleotides align to TRBD2. V shed 0 bases and J 8 bases; nucleotides not matched to a gene: 1. Germline V gene lookup returns CDR1 SGDLS and CDR2 YYNGEE. This CDR3 has 14 residues. CDR3 sequence: CASSVELAGDEQFF. CDR3 nucleotide sequence: TGTGCCAGCAGCGTAGAACTAGCGGGAGATGAGCAGTTCTTC.

The CDR3 loop is CASSFGDRPNEQFF. The CDR3 DNA reads as TGTGCCAGCAGTTTCGGGGACAGGCCCAATGAGCAGTTCTTC. V and J are TRBV28 and TRBJ2-1, with 8 bases that match TRBD1. The CDR3 has 14 residues. V lost 3 bases, J lost 6 bases, and 4 bases stayed unmatched. CDR1 is MDHEN, CDR2 SYDVKM, per germline.

A few counts support this clonotype. The chain couples TRBV10-2 to TRBJ1-1; 7 bases map to TRBD1. The germline V gene has CDR1 WSHSY and CDR2 SAAADI. This CDR3 has 16 residues. V shed 3 bases, J shed 1 base, and the junction held 8 bases outside the gene matches. CDR3 region: CASSESWGQQNTEAFF. The CDR3, as DNA: TGCGCCAGCAGTGAAAGCTGGGGACAGCAGAACACTGAAGCTTTCTTT.

Many counts were recorded for this clonotype. The chain recombines TRBV7-2 with TRBJ1-4; D ambiguous. Germline lookup yields CDR1 SGHTA and CDR2 FQGNSA. This CDR3 region has 18 residues. Trimming left V 1 base short and J 2 bases short, with 17 bases between. DNA of the CDR3: TGTGCCAGCAGCTTAGAGGCTGTCAGGATCTTGACTAATGAAAAACTGTTTTTT. It is translated as CASSLEAVRILTNEKLFF.

V is TRBV5-6 and J is TRBJ2-1; 7 nucleotides line up with TRBD1. V shed 1 base, J shed 2 bases, and the junction held 15 bases outside the gene matches. CDR3 length: 19 residues. Germline CDR1 reads SGHDT; CDR2 reads YYEEEE. The CDR3 DNA follows: TGTGCCAGCAGCTTGATCGGGACAGCTCGTGGTACTCCCTACAATGAGCAGTTCTTC. Translation gives CASSLIGTARGTPYNEQFF.

This clonotype was detected a few times. The V gene is TRBV29-1, the J gene TRBJ2-4, with 7 positions matching TRBD2. Germline V gene sequence: CDR1 SQVTM, CDR2 ANQGSEA. The V gene end was trimmed by 4 bases and the J gene end by 9 bases; junction bases not matched to a gene: 12. CDR3 size: 14 residues. For the CDR3, the DNA is TGCAGCGTTGGTTCTGGCGGGAGACCTGGCATTCAGTACTTC. The encoded protein is CSVGSGGRPGIQYF.

The genes are TRBV4-1 and TRBJ2-7, with a weak D call TRBD2 (5 bases). From germline, CDR1 is MGHRA and CDR2 YSYEKL. The V gene lost 1 base and the J gene lost 7 bases, with 11 bases spanning the gap. This CDR3 region has 13 residues. The CDR3 nucleotides are TGCGCCAGCAGCCAAGCGGGGAGTCGGGAGCAGTACTTC. It codes for CASSQAGSREQYF.

This clonotype was seen many times. V gene TRBV12-3 or TRBV12-4 combines with J gene TRBJ2-3; a weak D match, TRBD2 (5 bases). The V end was cut by 6 bases, the J end by 0 bases, with 13 bases between. The CDR3 is 15 amino acids. The CDR3 DNA reads TGTGCCAGCAGCCCCCGAGCGGTTAGCACAGATACGCAGTATTTT. As protein: CASSPRAVSTDTQYF.

The V and J genes are TRBV6-5 and TRBJ2-5; TRBD2 aligns across 12 bases. From germline, CDR1 is MNHEY and CDR2 SVGAGI. V was pared by 5 bases and J by 3 bases, with 4 bases of the junction left unmatched. The CDR3 sequence is 15 residues long. The chain's CDR3 is CASSTLAGGEETQYF. For the CDR3, the DNA is TGTGCCAGCAGTACTCTAGCGGGAGGGGAAGAGACCCAGTACTTC.

This chain connects TRBV28 to TRBJ2-3; D remains unclear. Germline V gene sequence: CDR1 MDHEN, CDR2 SYDVKM. This CDR3 contains 15 residues. V lost 6 bases to trimming and J lost 2 bases, with 15 bases between them. This CDR3 reads CASRPDGAYTDTQYF. The CDR3, as DNA: TGTGCCAGCAGGCCCGACGGAGCGTACACAGATACGCAGTATTTT. Drawing the rest from reference TRBV28 and TRBJ2-3, the complete variable domain is DVKVTQSSRYLVKRTGEKVFLECVQDMDHENMFWYRQDPGLGLRLIYFSYDVKMKEKGDIPEGYSVSREKKERFSLILESASTNQTSMYLCASRPDGAYTDTQYFGPGTRLTVL.

This clonotype occurred many times. The V and J genes are TRBV24-1 and TRBJ2-1; 10 bases align to TRBD1. The junction had 1 base not matched to a gene; V was cut back by 4 bases and J by 8 bases. This CDR3 has 13 residues. Germline CDR1 is KGHDR and CDR2 is SFDVKD. CDR3 residues: CATSEGTGDEQFF. Here the CDR3 DNA reads TGTGCCACCAGTGAAGGGACAGGGGATGAGCAGTTCTTC.

This clonotype was recorded at least ten times. V is TRBV20-1 and J is TRBJ2-6, with D unclear. The CDR3 is 16 residues long. In germline, CDR1 is DFQATT, CDR2 SNEGSKA (reference sequence). The CDR3 nucleotides read TGCAGCGCCCCCGGAAACCGGGTCTCTGGGGCCAACGTCCTGACTTTC. Its translation: CSAPGNRVSGANVLTF.

This clonotype was seen a handful of times. V usage is TRBV29-1 and J usage is TRBJ2-5; TRBD1 agrees at 8 bases. V shed 0 bases, J shed 6 bases, and the junction held 6 bases outside the gene matches. The CDR3 totals 14 residues. Germline CDR1 and CDR2: SQVTM and ANQGSEA. The CDR3 DNA follows: TGCAGCGTTGAAGACCCCACAGGGGGGAAGACCCAGTACTTC. Amino acid sequence: CSVEDPTGGKTQYF. Full variable domain (rest looked up from reference TRBV29-1 and TRBJ2-5): SAVISQKPSRDICQRGTSLTIQCQVDSQVTMMFWYRQQPGQSLTLIATANQGSEATYESGFVIDKFPISRPNLTFSTLTVSNMSPEDSSIYLCSVEDPTGGKTQYFGPGTRLLVL.

This clonotype showed up just once. V and J are TRBV11-2 and TRBJ2-4; tentative D call: TRBD1 (5 bases). The V gene's germline CDR1 is SGHAT and CDR2 FQNNGV. V was cut by 1 base and J by 1 base, with 11 bases left in between. This CDR3 region has 16 residues. Here the CDR3 DNA reads TGTGCCAGCAGCTTAGTCTGGGGCGCGGCCAAAAACATTCAGTACTTC. It yields the protein CASSLVWGAAKNIQYF.

The chain combines TRBV20-1 with TRBJ1-4, with D maybe TRBD1 (5 bases). The CDR3 contains 12 residues. V lost 6 bases, J lost 10 bases, and 15 bases lay in between. Germline V CDR1 and CDR2: DFQATT, SNEGSKA (reference sequence). CDR3 in amino acids: CSAPGRGLKLFF. The CDR3, as DNA: TGCAGTGCCCCAGGACGGGGGTTAAAACTGTTTTTT.

This clonotype was counted at least ten times. The gene calls are TRBV11-1 and TRBJ2-3, with TRBD2 identical over 7 bases. Germline CDR1 reads SGHAT; CDR2 reads FQDESV (reference sequence). V lost 1 base and J lost 6; bases outside the gene matches: 10. The CDR3 has 16 residues. The CDR3 loop reads CASSLGGGTMVDTQYF. Here the CDR3 DNA reads TGTGCCAGCAGCTTAGGAGGCGGGACTATGGTGGATACGCAGTATTTT.

Only a few counts were recorded for this clonotype. V is TRBV28 and J is TRBJ2-5; maybe TRBD2 (6 bases). V was shortened by 7 bases and J by 3 bases, with 18 bases between the two germline ends. Germline-derived CDR1 and CDR2 are MDHEN and SYDVKM. CDR3 length: 15 amino acids. The CDR3 sequence: CASNGSGDLKETQYF. In DNA, the CDR3 is TGTGCCAGCAATGGTAGCGGAGACCTCAAAGAGACCCAGTACTTC.

The chain uses TRBV11-2 and TRBJ2-1, with D tentatively TRBD1 (7 bases). V was pared by 2 bases and J by 0 bases, with 11 bases between. Germline lookup yields CDR1 SGHAT and CDR2 FQNNGV. This CDR3 contains 16 residues. The CDR3 sequence: CASSLRGDSSYNEQFF. DNA of the CDR3: TGTGCCAGCAGCTTAAGGGGGGACAGCTCCTACAATGAGCAGTTCTTC.

This clonotype was counted ten times or more. The gene calls are TRBV2 and TRBJ2-3; D gene ambiguous. The V and J ends lost 8 bases and 4 bases respectively, with 13 bases between them. The germline V gene encodes CDR1 SNHLY and CDR2 FYNNEI. The length of the CDR3 is 13 residues. The CDR3 here is CASGVGYPDTQYF. DNA of the CDR3: TGTGCCAGCGGGGTAGGGTACCCAGATACGCAGTATTTT.

Only a few counts were recorded for this clonotype. This chain links TRBV20-1 with TRBJ2-1; 13 bases match TRBD2. V lost 6 bases and J lost 9; bases outside the gene matches: 8. Germline loops: CDR1 DFQATT, CDR2 SNEGSKA (reference sequence). The CDR3 contains 14 residues. CDR3 DNA: TGCAGTGCACGTGGACTAGCGGGAGCCACTGAGCAGTTCTTC. Its translation is CSARGLAGATEQFF.

The chain links TRBV11-2 to TRBJ1-1; a possible D gene is TRBD1 (6 bases). The CDR3 contains 16 residues. Germline V gene data show CDR1 as SGHAT and CDR2 as FQNNGV. V lost 0 bases to trimming and J lost 3 bases, with 14 bases between them. The DNA of the CDR3 is TGTGCCAGCAGCTTAGATCGGGGGCTGGCGGACACTGAAGCTTTCTTT. This encodes CASSLDRGLADTEAFF.

This clonotype was seen ten or more times. The gene calls are TRBV9 and TRBJ1-4, with a tentative D call TRBD1 (6 bases). The germline gives CDR1 SGDLS, CDR2 YYNGEE. CDR3 length: 15 residues. Trimming took off 4 bases at V and 8 bases at J, with 18 bases between the two ends. The CDR3 region is CASSLSGGRGEKLFF. The CDR3 nucleotides read TGTGCCAGCAGCTTAAGTGGGGGGCGCGGAGAAAAACTGTTTTTT.

This clonotype was seen ten or more times. The J gene is TRBJ2-2, the V gene TRBV6-4; 12 nucleotides line up with TRBD1. The CDR3 spans 15 residues. V trimming: 5 bases; J trimming: 6 bases; junction bases outside the gene matches: 4. Germline loops: CDR1 MRHNA, CDR2 SNTAGT. This CDR3 is CASSPGTGGSGELFF. CDR3 bases: TGTGCCAGCAGTCCCGGGACAGGGGGCTCCGGGGAGCTGTTTTTT.

This clonotype was detected many times. The chain is built from TRBV6-2 or TRBV6-3 and TRBJ1-1; no clear D. V was trimmed by 6 bases and J by 2 bases, leaving 4 bases between them. CDR3 length equals 11 residues. Germline assignment: CDR1 MNHEY and CDR2 SVGEGT. The CDR3 spells CASRSNTEAFF. The CDR3 DNA follows: TGTGCCAGCAGGTCTAACACTGAAGCTTTCTTT.

This clonotype was seen many times. The rearrangement joins TRBV2 to TRBJ1-2; 7 nucleotides match TRBD1. The CDR3 is 14 residues long. CDR1 is SNHLY and CDR2 is FYNNEI in the germline V gene. V dropped 7 bases and J dropped 6; count of bases not matched to a gene: 11. CDR3 residues: CASIQEEGADGYTF. The CDR3 nucleotides read TGTGCCAGCATCCAAGAGGAGGGGGCTGATGGCTACACCTTC.